This section outlines one T cell receptor (beta chain) sequence together with its context. No antigen is known for it. This entry belongs to a study of T cells in Graves' hyperthyroidism and ophthalmopathy. Study-wide background: Peripheral blood specimens were obtained at initial diagnosis, prior to any treatment.

Study-wide points: It was a median approximately six months before onset that the model predicted ophthalmopathy.

Amplification targeted TCR beta CDR3 regions from RNA transcripts. The TCR CDR3 was amplified in a first-round RT-PCR using the HTBI primer set. TCRdb ran MiXCR on the multiplex PCR reads and lists one entry per CDR3 protein. The sample has 300,000 to 450,000 distinct CDR3 sequences; 20% to 25% are singletons. Sequencing was performed on blood. The clonotype comes from a man in his forties or fifties with Graves' hyperthyroidism.

CDR3 sequence reads: CASSWSGTGTYEQYF. In DNA form, the CDR3 reads TGTGCCAGCAGCTGGTCCGGGACAGGGACCTACGAGCAGTACTTC. The rearrangement joins TRBV11-2 to TRBJ2-7; 9 nucleotides agree with TRBD1. From germline, CDR1 is SGHAT and CDR2 FQNNGV. V was pared by 4 bases and J by 2 bases, with 6 bases of the junction left unmatched. This CDR3 region has 15 residues.